Listed below are T cell receptor beta chains from one sample, sequenced in a study of molecular identifiers for immune sequencing clone quantification. In TCRdb, the PCR reads were re-called with MiXCR into one record per CDR3 protein. This sample has hundreds of thousands of distinct CDR3 sequences; roughly 23% occur once, and the top ten carry about 0.73%. Sequencing was carried out using naive CD8+ T cells from blood, with Jurkat cell RNA spiked in. The origin of the receptors is a human donor in good health. Some libraries in this study had Jurkat cell RNA spiked in. The CDR3 runs from the conserved cysteine through the conserved F or W. A D gene is named only where the DNA matches it firmly. Some rows mark clone size as missing; the rest say once, few, many or name a class of expanded clone.

many TRBJ2-3 NA TRBV7-8 CASSLASRTTDTQYF TGTGCCAGCAGCTTAGCCTCGCGCACCACAGATACGCAGTATTTT
NA TRBJ1-1 NA TRBV20-1 CSARDIEGLAFVREAFF TGCAGTGCTAGAGATATCGAGGGACTGGCATTCGTTCGTGAAGCTTTCTTT
many TRBJ2-5 TRBD1 TRBV4-1 CASSLLQGRPETQYF TGCGCCAGCAGCCTATTACAGGGGAGACCGGAGACCCAGTACTTC
many TRBJ1-5 NA TRBV7-9 CASSLEANQPQHF TGTGCCAGCAGCTTAGAGGCAAATCAGCCCCAGCATTTT
few TRBJ2-6 NA TRBV3-1 CASSQDGPRNGANVLTF TGTGCCAGCAGCCAAGATGGTCCGCGGAACGGGGCCAACGTCCTGACTTTC
NA TRBJ1-5 NA TRBV5-3 CARSVDRGPRCPQHF TGTGCCAGAAGCGTTGATCGGGGGCCGCGTTGTCCCCAGCATTTT
many TRBJ1-5 NA TRBV2 CASRPKGGRDQPQHF TGTGCCAGCCGGCCCAAGGGAGGACGGGATCAGCCCCAGCATTTT
NA TRBJ2-1 NA TRBV4-1 CATSQEAAASSYNEQFF TGCGCCACCAGCCAAGAGGCGGCCGCCAGCTCCTACAATGAGCAGTTCTTC
few TRBJ2-5 TRBD1 TRBV13 CASSLGPADRGRETQYF TGTGCCAGCAGCTTAGGCCCAGCGGACAGGGGTAGGGAGACCCAGTACTTC
few TRBJ2-5 TRBD2 TRBV11-2 CASSYPGLAEFQETQYF TGTGCCAGCAGCTACCCGGGACTAGCGGAGTTCCAAGAGACCCAGTACTTC
many TRBJ1-1 NA TRBV7-9 CASSLGSGGLAEAFF TGTGCCAGCAGCCTAGGTAGTGGGGGGCTGGCTGAAGCTTTCTTT
NA TRBJ2-5 NA TRBV9 CASSVMGGPETQYF TGTGCCAGCAGCGTCATGGGCGGCCCAGAGACCCAGTACTTC
NA TRBJ2-3 TRBD1 TRBV4-3 CASSQWDRGSSSIDTQYF TGCGCCAGCAGCCAATGGGACAGGGGCTCCTCTAGCATAGATACGCAGTATTTT
few TRBJ2-5 TRBD2 TRBV28 CASSPRSLLGLAGQETQYF TGTGCCAGCAGTCCGCGATCCCTTCTTGGACTAGCGGGTCAAGAGACCCAGTACTTC
many TRBJ2-7 NA TRBV5-4 CASSWWGSYEQYF TGTGCCAGCAGCTGGTGGGGGTCCTACGAGCAGTACTTC
few TRBJ2-7 NA TRBV7-9 CASSLQQDPYEQYF TGTGCCAGCAGCTTACAACAGGATCCCTACGAGCAGTACTTC
NA TRBJ2-5 TRBD1 TRBV6-2/TRBV6-3 CASSPTGSEPQYF TGTGCCAGCAGTCCGACAGGGTCAGAGCCCCAGTACTTC
many TRBJ2-3 NA TRBV7-2 CASSPTSGDTQYF TGTGCCAGCAGCCCAACATCCGGAGATACGCAGTATTTT
many TRBJ2-7 NA TRBV12-3/TRBV12-4 CASSSGVNEQYF TGTGCCAGCAGTTCAGGGGTGAACGAGCAGTACTTC
NA TRBJ1-2 NA TRBV3-2 CASSQDPSGNYGYTF TGTGCCAGCAGCCAAGATCCTTCCGGTAACTATGGCTACACCTTC
few TRBJ2-2 NA TRBV7-2 CASSLRDPPGTGELFF TGTGCCAGCAGCTTACGGGACCCCCCCGGGACCGGGGAGCTGTTTTTT
few TRBJ1-2 NA TRBV7-9 CASSSAGEGNYGYTF TGTGCCAGCAGCTCCGCGGGGGAGGGTAACTATGGCTACACCTTC
many TRBJ2-5 NA TRBV10-3 CASGLDQETQYF TGTGCCAGCGGACTCGACCAAGAGACCCAGTACTTC
many TRBJ2-2 NA TRBV9 CASKNRDTGELFF TGTGCCAGCAAAAATCGGGACACCGGGGAGCTGTTTTTT
NA TRBJ2-3 NA TRBV25-1 CASSEYSGTDTQYF TGTGCCAGCAGTGAATATTCGGGCACAGATACGCAGTATTTT
few TRBJ2-5 NA TRBV6-6 CASSYSTGGVHVIQETQYF TGTGCCAGCAGTTACTCGACTGGCGGGGTCCACGTAATCCAAGAGACCCAGTACTTC
NA TRBJ2-3 TRBD1 TRBV30 CAWSVGTGKIPQYF TGTGCCTGGAGTGTAGGGACAGGGAAGATCCCGCAGTATTTT
NA TRBJ2-7 TRBD2 TRBV6-2/TRBV6-3 CASSRLPLAGPVSYEQYF TGTGCCAGCAGTCGTCTTCCCCTAGCGGGCCCCGTTTCCTACGAGCAGTACTTC
NA TRBJ1-2 NA TRBV12-3/TRBV12-4 CASSLGVNYGCTF TGTGCCAGCAGTTTAGGGGTTAACTATGGCTGCACCTTC
many TRBJ2-7 TRBD2 TRBV28 CASSHGPLAVEQYF TGTGCCAGCAGCCACGGGCCACTAGCGGTCGAGCAGTACTTC
few TRBJ2-7 NA TRBV4-1 CASSHFGQGGSYEQYF TGCGCCAGCAGCCACTTCGGACAGGGAGGGTCCTACGAGCAGTACTTC
many TRBJ2-5 NA TRBV2 CASSVGQSFETQYF TGTGCCAGCAGTGTTGGACAGAGCTTTGAGACCCAGTACTTC
few TRBJ2-3 TRBD2 TRBV4-3 CASSQGAREAPTDTQYF TGCGCCAGCAGCCAAGGGGCGCGGGAGGCCCCCACAGATACGCAGTATTTT
many TRBJ1-5 TRBD1 TRBV12-3/TRBV12-4 CASSPSTGGSNQPQHF TGTGCCAGCAGTCCGTCGACAGGGGGTAGCAATCAGCCCCAGCATTTT
many TRBJ2-1 TRBD2 TRBV7-6 CASSPGTSGKGPYNEQFF TGTGCCAGCAGTCCAGGGACTAGCGGGAAGGGGCCCTACAATGAGCAGTTCTTC
many TRBJ1-5 NA TRBV4-3 CASSQDRGYSNQPQHF TGCGCCAGCAGCCAAGATCGCGGGTATAGCAATCAGCCCCAGCATTTT
few TRBJ2-2 NA TRBV19 CASTESNTGELFF TGTGCCAGTACGGAATCGAACACCGGGGAGCTGTTTTTT
many TRBJ1-1 NA TRBV7-6 CASSPRPRRNTEAFF TGTGCCAGCAGCCCAAGACCTAGAAGGAACACTGAAGCTTTCTTT
NA TRBJ2-6 NA TRBV27 CSSSLLGGPGANVLTF TGTTCCAGCAGTTTGTTGGGGGGTCCCGGGGCCAACGTCCTGACTTTC
many TRBJ2-7 NA TRBV28 CASSLYRAYEQYF TGTGCCAGCAGTTTGTACAGGGCCTACGAGCAGTACTTC
few TRBJ2-1 TRBD2 TRBV6-6 CASSVLADLYNEQFF TGTGCCAGCAGTGTACTAGCGGACCTTTACAATGAGCAGTTCTTC
few TRBJ2-3 NA TRBV7-6 CASSLADHPTQYF TGTGCCAGCAGCTTAGCGGACCACCCCACGCAGTATTTT
NA TRBJ2-7 TRBD2 TRBV4-3 CASSQDQLAVTYEQYF TGCGCCAGCAGCCAAGATCAGCTAGCGGTTACCTACGAGCAGTACTTC
NA TRBJ2-3 NA TRBV5-6 CASSRSGGPLYTDTQYF TGTGCCAGCAGCCGAAGTGGAGGACCGCTATACACAGATACGCAGTATTTT
many TRBJ2-3 NA TRBV7-9 CASSLMGGTDTQYF TGTGCCAGCAGCTTGATGGGGGGCACAGATACGCAGTATTTT
many TRBJ2-7 NA TRBV28 CASSFLALRYEQYF TGTGCCAGCAGTTTTTTGGCCCTACGCTACGAGCAGTACTTC
NA TRBJ2-5 TRBD1 TRBV28 CASSPSRTGPIQETQHF TGTGCCAGCAGTCCAAGCCGGACAGGCCCCATTCAAGAGACCCAGCACTTC
NA TRBJ2-5 NA TRBV7-9 CASSLFPDIQETQYF TGTGCCAGCAGCTTATTCCCGGACATCCAAGAGACCCAGTACTTC
many TRBJ2-7 TRBD2 TRBV20-1 CSARVRGAGGSSYEQYF TGCAGTGCTAGAGTGCGAGGAGCGGGAGGTTCCTCCTACGAGCAGTACTTC
many TRBJ1-1 NA TRBV20-1 CSARDEGTALNTEAFF TGCAGTGCTAGAGATGAGGGTACTGCGCTGAACACTGAAGCTTTCTTT
few TRBJ2-7 TRBD1 TRBV20-1 CSARGHPPGQGFYEQYF TGCAGTGCTAGAGGACACCCCCCGGGACAGGGTTTCTACGAGCAGTACTTC
few TRBJ2-7 NA TRBV27 CASSLGPGEWREQYF TGTGCCAGCAGTTTAGGGCCAGGGGAGTGGCGCGAGCAGTACTTC
NA TRBJ2-3 TRBD2 TRBV6-2/TRBV6-3 CASTLTNSGGHTGTQYF TGTGCCAGCACCCTAACCAATAGCGGGGGCCACACAGGTACGCAGTATTTT
once TRBJ2-1 NA TRBV25-1 CASSESRYNEQFF TGTGCCAGCAGTGAATCCCGCTACAATGAGCAGTTCTTC
few TRBJ2-5 TRBD2 TRBV6-2/TRBV6-3 CASSYPGLAGLETQYF TGTGCCAGCAGTTACCCTGGACTAGCGGGATTGGAGACCCAGTACTTC
many TRBJ1-5 TRBD1 TRBV6-5 CASSYRQGGQPQHF TGTGCCAGCAGTTACCGACAGGGAGGTCAGCCCCAGCATTTT
many TRBJ2-3 NA TRBV20-1 CSARGPGPNFSTDTQYF TGCAGTGCTAGAGGCCCCGGACCGAACTTTAGCACAGATACGCAGTATTTT
NA TRBJ2-6 NA TRBV28 CPRDMGAGGANVLTF TGTCCCCGCGATATGGGGGCGGGGGGGGCCAACGTCCTGACTTTC